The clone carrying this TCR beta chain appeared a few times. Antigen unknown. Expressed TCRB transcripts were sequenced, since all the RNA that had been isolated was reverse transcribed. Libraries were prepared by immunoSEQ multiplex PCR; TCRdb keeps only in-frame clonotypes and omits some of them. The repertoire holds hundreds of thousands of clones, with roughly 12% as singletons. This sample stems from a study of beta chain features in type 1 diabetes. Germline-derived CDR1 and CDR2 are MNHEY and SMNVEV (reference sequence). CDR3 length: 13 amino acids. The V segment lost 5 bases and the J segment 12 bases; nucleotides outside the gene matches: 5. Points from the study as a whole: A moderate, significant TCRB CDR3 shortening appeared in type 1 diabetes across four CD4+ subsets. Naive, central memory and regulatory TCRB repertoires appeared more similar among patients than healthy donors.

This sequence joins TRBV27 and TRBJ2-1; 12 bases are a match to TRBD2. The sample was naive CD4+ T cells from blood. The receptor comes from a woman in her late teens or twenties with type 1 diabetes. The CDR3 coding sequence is TGTGCCAGCAGTGCCCGGACTAGCGGGATGCAGTTCTTC. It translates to CASSARTSGMQFF.